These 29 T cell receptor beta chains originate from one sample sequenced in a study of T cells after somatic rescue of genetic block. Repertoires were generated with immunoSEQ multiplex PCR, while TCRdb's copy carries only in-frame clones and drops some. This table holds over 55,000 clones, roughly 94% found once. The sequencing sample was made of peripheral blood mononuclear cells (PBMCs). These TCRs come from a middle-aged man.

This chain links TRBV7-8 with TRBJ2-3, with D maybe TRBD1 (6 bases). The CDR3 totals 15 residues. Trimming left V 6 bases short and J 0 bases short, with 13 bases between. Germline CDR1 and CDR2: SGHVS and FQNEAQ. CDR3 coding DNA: TGTGCCAGCAGGTCACAGGGCGCTAGCACAGATACGCAGTATTTT. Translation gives CASRSQGASTDTQYF.

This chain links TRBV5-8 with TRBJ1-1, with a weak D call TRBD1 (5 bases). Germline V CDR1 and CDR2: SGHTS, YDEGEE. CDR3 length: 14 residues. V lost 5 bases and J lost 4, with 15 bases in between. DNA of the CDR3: TGTGCCAGCAGTTCGGGGCGGAGGGTCACTGAAGCTTTCTTT. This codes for CASSSGRRVTEAFF.

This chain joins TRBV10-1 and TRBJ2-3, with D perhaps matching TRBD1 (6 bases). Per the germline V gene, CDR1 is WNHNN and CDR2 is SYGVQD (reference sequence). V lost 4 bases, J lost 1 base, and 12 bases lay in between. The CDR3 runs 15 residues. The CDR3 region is CASSVGGHGTDTQYF. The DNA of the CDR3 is TGCGCCAGCAGTGTAGGGGGACATGGCACAGATACGCAGTATTTT.

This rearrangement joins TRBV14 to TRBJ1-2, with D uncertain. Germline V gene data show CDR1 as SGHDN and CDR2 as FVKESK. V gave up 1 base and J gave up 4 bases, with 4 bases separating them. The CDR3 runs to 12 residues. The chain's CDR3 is CASSQVGYGYTF. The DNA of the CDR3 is TGTGCCAGCAGCCAAGTTGGCTATGGCTACACCTTC.

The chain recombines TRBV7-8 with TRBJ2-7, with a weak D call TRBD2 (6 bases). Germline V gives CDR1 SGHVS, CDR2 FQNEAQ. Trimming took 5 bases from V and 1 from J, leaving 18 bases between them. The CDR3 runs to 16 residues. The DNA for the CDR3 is TGTGCCAGCAGCCCATTTGGTAGCGGTACTTCCTACGAGCAGTACTTC. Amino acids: CASSPFGSGTSYEQYF. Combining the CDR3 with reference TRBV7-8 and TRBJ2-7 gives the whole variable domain GAGVSQSPRYKVAKRGQDVALRCDPISGHVSLFWYQQALGQGPEFLTYFQNEAQLDKSGLPSDRFFAERPEGSVSTLKIQRTQQEDSAVYLCASSPFGSGTSYEQYFGPGTRLTVT.

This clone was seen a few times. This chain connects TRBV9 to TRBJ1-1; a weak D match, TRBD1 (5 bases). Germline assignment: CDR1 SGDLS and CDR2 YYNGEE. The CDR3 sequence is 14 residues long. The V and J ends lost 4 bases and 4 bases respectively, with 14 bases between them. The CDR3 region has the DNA TGTGCCAGCAGCCCCCTGCAGGGCTCCACTGAAGCTTTCTTT. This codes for CASSPLQGSTEAFF. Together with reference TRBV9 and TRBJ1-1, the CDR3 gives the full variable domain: DSGVTQTPKHLITATGQRVTLRCSPRSGDLSVYWYQQSLDQGLQFLIQYYNGEERAKGNILERFSAQQFPDLHSELNLSSLELGDSALYFCASSPLQGSTEAFFGQGTRLTVV.

The CDR3 DNA reads as TGTGCCAGCAGCCCAACTAGCGGGGGGCCTCTCACAGATACGCAGTATTTT. Translating it yields CASSPTSGGPLTDTQYF. J is TRBJ2-3 and V is TRBV4-2; 12 nucleotides align to TRBD2. The CDR3 is made up of 17 amino acids. CDR1 is LGHNA and CDR2 is YNFKEQ in the germline V gene. With 4 bases clipped from V and 2 bases from J, the junction kept 7 bases outside the gene matches.

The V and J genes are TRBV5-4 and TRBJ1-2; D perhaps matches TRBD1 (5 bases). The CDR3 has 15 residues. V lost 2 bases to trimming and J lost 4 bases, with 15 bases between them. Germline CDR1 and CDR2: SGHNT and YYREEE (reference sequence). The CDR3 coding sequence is TGTGCCAGCAGCTTTGGGAGCCACCAGGGCTATGGCTACACCTTC. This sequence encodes CASSFGSHQGYGYTF.

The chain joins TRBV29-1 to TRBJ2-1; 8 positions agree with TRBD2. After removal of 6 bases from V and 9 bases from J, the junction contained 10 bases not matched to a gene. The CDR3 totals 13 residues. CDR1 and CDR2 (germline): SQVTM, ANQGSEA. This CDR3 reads CSVGTRGLREQFF. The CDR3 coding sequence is TGCAGCGTCGGGACTAGGGGTCTTCGTGAGCAGTTCTTC.

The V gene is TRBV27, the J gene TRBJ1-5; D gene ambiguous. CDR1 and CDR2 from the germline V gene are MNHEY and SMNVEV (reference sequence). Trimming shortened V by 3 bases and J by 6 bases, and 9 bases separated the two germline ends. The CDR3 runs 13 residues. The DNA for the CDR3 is TGTGCCAGCAGTTTGGGGAGAACTCAGCCCCAGCATTTT. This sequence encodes CASSLGRTQPQHF.

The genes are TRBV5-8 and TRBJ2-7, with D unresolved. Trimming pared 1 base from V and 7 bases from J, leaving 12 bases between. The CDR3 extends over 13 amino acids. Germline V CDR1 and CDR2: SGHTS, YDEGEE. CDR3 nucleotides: TGTGCCAGCAGCTTGCGGTTGCACACAGAGCAGTACTTC. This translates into CASSLRLHTEQYF.

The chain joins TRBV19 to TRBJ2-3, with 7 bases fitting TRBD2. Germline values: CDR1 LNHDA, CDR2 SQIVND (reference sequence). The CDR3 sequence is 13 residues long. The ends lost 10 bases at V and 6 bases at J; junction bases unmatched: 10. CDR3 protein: CAIGGGSRDTQYF. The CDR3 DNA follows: TGTGCCATCGGGGGAGGGTCCAGGGATACGCAGTATTTT.

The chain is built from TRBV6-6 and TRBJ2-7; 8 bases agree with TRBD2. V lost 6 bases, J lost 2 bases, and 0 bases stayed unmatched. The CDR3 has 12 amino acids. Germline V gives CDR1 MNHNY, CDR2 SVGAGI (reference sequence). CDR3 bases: TGTGCCAGCAGAGCGGGAGCCTACGAGCAGTACTTC. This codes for CASRAGAYEQYF.

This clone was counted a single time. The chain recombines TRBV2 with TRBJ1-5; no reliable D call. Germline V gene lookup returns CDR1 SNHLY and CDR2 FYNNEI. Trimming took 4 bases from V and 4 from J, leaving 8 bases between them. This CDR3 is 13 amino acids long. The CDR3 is CASSGIKNQPQHF. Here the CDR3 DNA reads TGTGCCAGCAGTGGGATTAAGAATCAGCCCCAGCATTTT.

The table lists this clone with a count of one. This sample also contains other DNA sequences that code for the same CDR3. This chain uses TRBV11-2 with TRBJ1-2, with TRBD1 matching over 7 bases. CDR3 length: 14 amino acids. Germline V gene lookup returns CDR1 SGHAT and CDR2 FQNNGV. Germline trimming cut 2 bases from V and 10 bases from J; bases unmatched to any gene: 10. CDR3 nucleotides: TGTGCCAGCAGCTTACCCCTGGGGCAGGGGGACTACACCTTC. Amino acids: CASSLPLGQGDYTF.

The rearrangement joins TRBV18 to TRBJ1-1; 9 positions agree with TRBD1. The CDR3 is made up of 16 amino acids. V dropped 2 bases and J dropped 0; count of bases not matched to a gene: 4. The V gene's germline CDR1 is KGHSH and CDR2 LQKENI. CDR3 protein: CASSPGTGRMNTEAFF. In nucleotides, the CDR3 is TGTGCCAGCTCACCAGGGACAGGGCGGATGAACACTGAAGCTTTCTTT.

The CDR3 loop is CASSLGADEQFF. CDR3 in DNA: TGCGCCAGCAGCTTAGGTGCTGATGAGCAGTTCTTC. The chain joins TRBV5-1 to TRBJ2-1, with unresolved D. The length of the CDR3 is 12 residues. Germline assignment: CDR1 SGHRS and CDR2 YFSETQ. Trimming removed 2 bases from V and 8 bases from J, with 8 bases in between.

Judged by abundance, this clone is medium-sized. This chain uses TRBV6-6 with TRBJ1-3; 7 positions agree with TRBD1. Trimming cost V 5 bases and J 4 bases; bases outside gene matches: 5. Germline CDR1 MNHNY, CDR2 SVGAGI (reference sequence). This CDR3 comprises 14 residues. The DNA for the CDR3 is TGTGCCAGCAGTACAGGGGCCGTCGGAAACACCATATATTTT. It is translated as CASSTGAVGNTIYF.

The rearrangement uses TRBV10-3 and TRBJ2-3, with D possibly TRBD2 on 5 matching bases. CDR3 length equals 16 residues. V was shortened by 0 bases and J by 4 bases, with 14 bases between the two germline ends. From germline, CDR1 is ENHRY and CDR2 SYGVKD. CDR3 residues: CAISESGSGGPDTQYF. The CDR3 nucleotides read TGTGCCATCAGTGAGTCGGGCTCCGGAGGTCCAGATACGCAGTATTTT.

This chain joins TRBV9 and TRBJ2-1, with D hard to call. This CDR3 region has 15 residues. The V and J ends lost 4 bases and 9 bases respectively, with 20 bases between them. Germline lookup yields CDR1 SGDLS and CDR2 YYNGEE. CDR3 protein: CASSPEGRPDSEQFF. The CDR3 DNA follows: TGTGCCAGCAGCCCAGAAGGACGGCCGGATAGTGAGCAGTTCTTC.

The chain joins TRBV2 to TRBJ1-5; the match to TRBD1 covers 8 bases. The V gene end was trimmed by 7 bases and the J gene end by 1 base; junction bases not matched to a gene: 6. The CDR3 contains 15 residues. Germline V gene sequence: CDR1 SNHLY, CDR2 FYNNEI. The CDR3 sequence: CASTYRGVSNQPQHF. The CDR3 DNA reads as TGTGCCAGCACCTACAGGGGGGTGAGCAATCAGCCCCAGCATTTT.

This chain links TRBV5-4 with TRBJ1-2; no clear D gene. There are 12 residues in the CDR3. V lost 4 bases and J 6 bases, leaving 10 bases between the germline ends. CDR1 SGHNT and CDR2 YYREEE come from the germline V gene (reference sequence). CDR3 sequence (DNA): TGTGCCAGCAGCCAAGACACCAATGGCTACACCTTC. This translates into CASSQDTNGYTF. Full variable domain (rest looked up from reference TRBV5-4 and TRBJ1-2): ETGVTQSPTHLIKTRGQQVTLRCSSQSGHNTVSWYQQALGQGPQFIFQYYREEENGRGNFPPRFSGLQFPNYSSELNVNALELDDSALYLCASSQDTNGYTFGSGTRLTVV.

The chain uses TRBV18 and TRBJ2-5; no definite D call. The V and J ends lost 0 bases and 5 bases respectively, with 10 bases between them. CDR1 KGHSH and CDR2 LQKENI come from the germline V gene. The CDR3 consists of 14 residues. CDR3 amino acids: CASSPPEGMETQYF. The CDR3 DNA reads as TGTGCCAGCTCACCACCGGAAGGGATGGAGACCCAGTACTTC.

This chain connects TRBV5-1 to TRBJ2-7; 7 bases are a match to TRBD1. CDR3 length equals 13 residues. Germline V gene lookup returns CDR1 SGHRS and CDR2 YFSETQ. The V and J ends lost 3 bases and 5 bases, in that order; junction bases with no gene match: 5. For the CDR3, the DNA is TGCGCCAGCAGCTCGGCCGGGACAGACGAGCAGTACTTC. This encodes CASSSAGTDEQYF. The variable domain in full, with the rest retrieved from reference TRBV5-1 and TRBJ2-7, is KAGVTQTPRYLIKTRGQQVTLSCSPISGHRSVSWYQQTPGQGLQFLFEYFSETQRNKGNFPGRFSGRQFSNSRSEMNVSTLELGDSALYLCASSSAGTDEQYFGPGTRLTVT.

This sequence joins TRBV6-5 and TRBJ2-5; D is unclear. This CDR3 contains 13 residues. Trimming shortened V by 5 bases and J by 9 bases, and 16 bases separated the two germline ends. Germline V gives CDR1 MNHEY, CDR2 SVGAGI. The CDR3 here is CASSRSSDRPQYF. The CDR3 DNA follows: TGTGCCAGCAGTAGAAGTTCCGACCGCCCCCAGTACTTC.

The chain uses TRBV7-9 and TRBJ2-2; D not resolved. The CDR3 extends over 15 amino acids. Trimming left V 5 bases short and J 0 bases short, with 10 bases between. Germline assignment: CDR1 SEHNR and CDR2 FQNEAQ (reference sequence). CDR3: CASSQPPANTGELFF. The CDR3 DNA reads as TGTGCCAGCAGCCAGCCTCCAGCGAACACCGGGGAGCTGTTTTTT.

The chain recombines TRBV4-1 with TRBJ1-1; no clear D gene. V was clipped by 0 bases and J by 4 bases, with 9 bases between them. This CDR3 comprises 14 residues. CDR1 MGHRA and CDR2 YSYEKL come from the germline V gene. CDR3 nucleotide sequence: TGCGCCAGCAGCCAAGATTCGGCAGGCACTGAAGCTTTCTTT. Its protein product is CASSQDSAGTEAFF.

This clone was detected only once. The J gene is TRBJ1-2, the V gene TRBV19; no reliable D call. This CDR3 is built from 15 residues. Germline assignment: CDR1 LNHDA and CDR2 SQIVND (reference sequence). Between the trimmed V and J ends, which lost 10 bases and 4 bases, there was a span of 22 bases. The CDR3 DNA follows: TGTGCCACCTCAGACCGATGGACGGACCGCTATGGCTACACCTTC. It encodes CATSDRWTDRYGYTF.

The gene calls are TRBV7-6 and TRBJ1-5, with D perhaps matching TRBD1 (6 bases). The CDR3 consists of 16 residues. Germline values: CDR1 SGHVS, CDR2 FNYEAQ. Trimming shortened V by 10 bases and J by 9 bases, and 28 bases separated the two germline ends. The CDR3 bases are TGTGCCACCAAAAGCCCCACAGGGTCCTTTCATAGGCCCCAGCATTTT. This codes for CATKSPTGSFHRPQHF.